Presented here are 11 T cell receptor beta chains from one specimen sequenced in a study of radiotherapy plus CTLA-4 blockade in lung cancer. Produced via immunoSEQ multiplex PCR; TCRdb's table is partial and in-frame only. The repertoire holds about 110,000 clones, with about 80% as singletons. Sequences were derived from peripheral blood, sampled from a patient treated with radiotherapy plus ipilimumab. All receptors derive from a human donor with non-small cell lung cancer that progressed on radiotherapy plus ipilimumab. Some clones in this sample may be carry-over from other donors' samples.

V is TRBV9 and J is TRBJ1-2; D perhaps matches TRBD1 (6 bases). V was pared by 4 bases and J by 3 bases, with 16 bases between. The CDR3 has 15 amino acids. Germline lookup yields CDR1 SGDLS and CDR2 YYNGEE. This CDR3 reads CASSPNRAAYYGYTF. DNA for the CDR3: TGTGCCAGCAGCCCCAACAGGGCCGCTTACTATGGCTACACCTTC.

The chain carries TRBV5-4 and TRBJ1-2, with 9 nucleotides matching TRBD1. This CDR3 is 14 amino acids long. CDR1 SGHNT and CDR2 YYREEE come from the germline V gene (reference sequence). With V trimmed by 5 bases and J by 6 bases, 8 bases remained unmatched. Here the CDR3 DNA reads TGTGCCAGCAGACCCGCGACAGGGGGGAATGGCTACACCTTC. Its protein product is CASRPATGGNGYTF.

The CDR3 region is CASSFLDSHGYTF. The CDR3 DNA sequence: TGTGCCAGCAGTTTTCTAGACAGTCATGGCTACACCTTC. The rearrangement links TRBV6-4 to TRBJ1-2, with D possibly being TRBD1 (5 bases). Trimming took off 5 bases at V and 6 bases at J, with 13 bases between the two ends. CDR1 is MRHNA and CDR2 is SNTAGT in the germline V gene. The CDR3 totals 13 residues.

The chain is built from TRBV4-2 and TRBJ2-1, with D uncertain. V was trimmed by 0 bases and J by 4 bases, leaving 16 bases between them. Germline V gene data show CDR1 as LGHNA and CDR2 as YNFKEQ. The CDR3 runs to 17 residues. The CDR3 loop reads CASSQDQLGKPYNEQFF. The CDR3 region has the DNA TGTGCCAGCAGCCAAGATCAATTAGGGAAACCTTACAATGAGCAGTTCTTC.

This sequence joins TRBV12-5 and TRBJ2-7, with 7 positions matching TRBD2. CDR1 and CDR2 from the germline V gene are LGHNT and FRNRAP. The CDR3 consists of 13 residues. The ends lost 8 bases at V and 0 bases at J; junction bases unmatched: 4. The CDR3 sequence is CASSGGVSYEQYF. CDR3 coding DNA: TGTGCTAGTTCTGGGGGGGTCTCCTACGAGCAGTACTTC.

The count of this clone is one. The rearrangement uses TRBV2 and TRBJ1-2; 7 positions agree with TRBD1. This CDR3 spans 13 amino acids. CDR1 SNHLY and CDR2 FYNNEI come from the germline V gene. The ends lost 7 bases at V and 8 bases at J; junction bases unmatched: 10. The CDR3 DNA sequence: TGTGCCAGCAAGGAGACAGGGTTGCTCGGCTACACCTTC. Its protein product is CASKETGLLGYTF.

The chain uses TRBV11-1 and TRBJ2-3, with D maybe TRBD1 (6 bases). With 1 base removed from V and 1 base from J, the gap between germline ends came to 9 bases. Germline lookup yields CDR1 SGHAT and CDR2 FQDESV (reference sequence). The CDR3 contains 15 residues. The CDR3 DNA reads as TGTGCCAGCAGCTTAGGAAACAGGGGCACAGATACGCAGTATTTT. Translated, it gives CASSLGNRGTDTQYF. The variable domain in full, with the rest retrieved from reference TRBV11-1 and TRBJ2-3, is EAEVAQSPRYKITEKSQAVAFWCDPISGHATLYWYRQILGQGPELLVQFQDESVVDDSQLPKDRFSAERLKGVDSTLKIQPAELGDSAMYLCASSLGNRGTDTQYFGPGTRLTVL.

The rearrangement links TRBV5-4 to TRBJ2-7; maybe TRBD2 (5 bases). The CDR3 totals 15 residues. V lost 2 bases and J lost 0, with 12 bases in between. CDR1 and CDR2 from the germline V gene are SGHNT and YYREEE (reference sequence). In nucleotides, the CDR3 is TGTGCCAGCAGCTTAAAAAGCGGCAGCTCCTACGAGCAGTACTTC. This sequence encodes CASSLKSGSSYEQYF.

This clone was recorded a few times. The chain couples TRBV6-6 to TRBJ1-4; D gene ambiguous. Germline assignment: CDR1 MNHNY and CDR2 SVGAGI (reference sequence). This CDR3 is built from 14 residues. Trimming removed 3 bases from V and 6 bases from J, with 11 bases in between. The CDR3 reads CASSYLGLDEKLFF. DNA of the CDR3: TGTGCCAGCAGTTATCTGGGGTTGGATGAAAAACTGTTTTTT.

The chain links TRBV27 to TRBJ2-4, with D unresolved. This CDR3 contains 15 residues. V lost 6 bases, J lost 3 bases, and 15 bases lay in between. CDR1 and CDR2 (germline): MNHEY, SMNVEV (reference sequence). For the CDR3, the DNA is TGTGCCAGCAGGCCGGTGGGTACGGGCAAAAACATTCAGTACTTC. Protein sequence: CASRPVGTGKNIQYF.

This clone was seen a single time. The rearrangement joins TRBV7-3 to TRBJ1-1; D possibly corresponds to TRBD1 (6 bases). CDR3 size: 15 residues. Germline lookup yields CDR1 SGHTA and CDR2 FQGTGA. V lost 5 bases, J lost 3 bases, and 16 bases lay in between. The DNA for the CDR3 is TGTGCCAGCAGCGCCGACAGGCCCGGGGACACTGAAGCTTTCTTT. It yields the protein CASSADRPGDTEAFF. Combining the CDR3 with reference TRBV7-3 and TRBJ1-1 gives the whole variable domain GAGVSQTPSNKVTEKGKYVELRCDPISGHTALYWYRQSLGQGPEFLIYFQGTGAADDSGLPNDRFFAVRPEGSVSTLKIQRTERGDSAVYLCASSADRPGDTEAFFGQGTRLTVV.